This TCR beta chain was identified during a study of beta chain features in type 1 diabetes. Germline lookup yields CDR1 GTSNPN and CDR2 SVGIG (reference sequence). The CDR3 is 14 amino acids. Trimming shortened V by 4 bases and J by 1 base, and 13 bases separated the two germline ends. The entirety of the isolated RNA underwent reverse transcription, so expressed TCRB transcripts were sequenced. Naive, central memory and regulatory T cell samples averaged roughly 3.7 million immunoSEQ reads each. Data came from immunoSEQ multiplex PCR; TCRdb stores just in-frame clones and leaves some out. The sample gives about 280,000 clones, approximately 15% of which show up once; 0.015% is in the top ten. This clone was counted between two and nine times. Antigen: not known. Study-level points and caveats: In all four CD4+ subsets, TCRB CDR3 length was significantly, moderately reduced in type 1 diabetes.

The V and J genes are TRBV30 and TRBJ1-1; D uncertain. The clonotype comes from a young man with type 1 diabetes. Sequencing was performed on naive CD4+ T cells from blood. Here the CDR3 reads CAWKPRPKNTEAFF. Written as DNA, the CDR3 is TGTGCCTGGAAACCCAGGCCTAAGAACACTGAAGCTTTCTTT. The whole variable domain, filled in from reference TRBV30 and TRBJ1-1, reads SQTIHQWPATLVQPVGSPLSLECTVEGTSNPNLYWYRQAAGRGLQLLFYSVGIGQISSEVPQNLSASRPQDRQFILSSKKLLLSDSGFYLCAWKPRPKNTEAFFGQGTRLTVV.